This passage covers 31 T cell receptor beta chains from one sample sequenced in a study of follicular helper T cells after annual influenza vaccination. Sequencing was performed with immunoSEQ multiplex PCR; in TCRdb, only in-frame clones are kept and a portion is missing. The sample yields around 720 clones, roughly 88% seen once. Time point denoted: 2015-2016 season, pre-vaccination. The sample in question was CXCR5+ CD38- circulating T follicular helper cells from blood, obtained on the day of influenza vaccination. The subset here: circulating Tfh, non-naive CD4+CXCR5+PD-1+ (ICOS+CD38+ or ICOS-CD38-). The receptors come from an adult who received the influenza vaccine.

The sample holds one count of this clone. The chain has TRBV6-5 and TRBJ1-6; 10 nucleotides match TRBD1. CDR1 is MNHEY, CDR2 SVGAGI, per germline. There are 15 residues in the CDR3. The trim removed 5 bases at V and 6 bases at J, leaving 4 bases unmatched. CDR3 bases: TGTGCCAGCAGTCGACAGGGGGCTGGTAATTCACCCCTCCACTTT. Its protein is CASSRQGAGNSPLHF.

The gene calls are TRBV5-4 and TRBJ2-7; tentatively, D is TRBD2 (5 bases). Per germline, CDR1 SGHNT and CDR2 YYREEE (reference sequence). CDR3 length: 15 amino acids. Trimming left V 4 bases short and J 2 bases short, with 16 bases between. The DNA for the CDR3 is TGTGCCAGCAGCACCGGTCCGGGGTCGGCCTACGAGCAGTACTTC. Its translation: CASSTGPGSAYEQYF.

The V and J genes are TRBV19 and TRBJ1-1, with TRBD1 as a possible D gene (6 bases). Between the trimmed V and J ends, which lost 3 bases and 7 bases, there was a span of 12 bases. Germline CDR1 is LNHDA and CDR2 is SQIVND (reference sequence). CDR3 size: 13 residues. As DNA, the CDR3 is TGTGCCAGTAGTATGCTCGGGGGCATTGAAGCTTTCTTT. Translation gives CASSMLGGIEAFF.

The chain employs TRBV14 and TRBJ2-2, with 13 bases that match TRBD2. Losses at the gene ends were 4 bases for V and 6 bases for J; bases not matched to a gene: 11. The CDR3 has 18 residues. CDR1 and CDR2 from the germline V gene are SGHDN and FVKESK. As DNA, the CDR3 is TGTGCCAGCAGCCGCGGGACTAGCGGGGTTTCTCGGTCCGGGGAGCTGTTTTTT. Translating gives CASSRGTSGVSRSGELFF. Variable domain in full (rest from reference TRBV14 and TRBJ2-2): EAGVTQFPSHSVIEKGQTVTLRCDPISGHDNLYWYRRVMGKEIKFLLHFVKESKQDESGMPNNRFLAERTGGTYSTLKVQPAELEDSGVYFCASSRGTSGVSRSGELFFGEGSRLTVL.

The genes are TRBV4-2 and TRBJ1-1; D gene ambiguous. CDR1 is LGHNA and CDR2 is YNFKEQ in the germline V gene. The CDR3 sequence is 14 residues long. The germline V and J ends were trimmed by 1 base and 0 bases, with 6 bases remaining between them. In DNA form, the CDR3 reads TGTGCCAGCAGCCAAGGCCCGCTGAACACTGAAGCTTTCTTT. Its protein is CASSQGPLNTEAFF.

J is TRBJ2-1 and V is TRBV18; 7 nucleotides match TRBD1. J lost 7 bases, V lost 2 bases, and 11 bases had no gene match. The CDR3 is made up of 16 amino acids. The germline gives CDR1 KGHSH, CDR2 LQKENI. CDR3 loop: CASSPFPGQSGNEQFF. Here the CDR3 DNA reads TGTGCCAGCTCACCATTCCCGGGACAGTCTGGTAATGAGCAGTTCTTC. The variable domain in full, with the rest retrieved from reference TRBV18 and TRBJ2-1, is NAGVMQNPRHLVRRRGQEARLRCSPMKGHSHVYWYRQLPEEGLKFMVYLQKENIIDESGMPKERFSAEFPKEGPSILRIQQVVRGDSAAYFCASSPFPGQSGNEQFFGPGTRLTVL.

The V call is TRBV12-5, the J call TRBJ2-3; 8 bases are a match to TRBD1. Germline lookup yields CDR1 LGHNT and CDR2 FRNRAP. The CDR3 totals 15 residues. The V segment lost 1 base and the J segment 4 bases; nucleotides outside the gene matches: 4. Written as DNA, the CDR3 is TGTGCTAGTGGTTTGGGGACAGGGAAGCCAGATACGCAGTATTTT. This codes for CASGLGTGKPDTQYF.

This chain connects TRBV6-6 to TRBJ1-1; D not certain. Germline CDR1 is MNHNY and CDR2 is SVGAGI (reference sequence). Trimming removed 7 bases at V and 3 bases at J, with 15 bases between. CDR3 length: 14 amino acids. For the CDR3, the DNA is TGTGCCAGCAATCCGGACGGCGGGGACACTGAAGCTTTCTTT. It codes for CASNPDGGDTEAFF.

This chain connects TRBV6-5 to TRBJ2-7, with 9 bases identical to TRBD1. Germline values: CDR1 MNHEY, CDR2 SVGAGI. The CDR3 is 15 residues long. The V segment lost 2 bases and the J segment 1 base; nucleotides outside the gene matches: 3. In DNA, the CDR3 is TGTGCCAGCAGTTACACAGGGGGCAAGTCCTACGAGCAGTACTTC. Its protein product is CASSYTGGKSYEQYF.

The genes are TRBV19 and TRBJ1-5, with D tentatively TRBD1 (6 bases). In germline, CDR1 is LNHDA, CDR2 SQIVND (reference sequence). The CDR3 extends over 16 amino acids. The V and J ends lost 5 bases and 0 bases respectively, with 14 bases between them. The DNA for the CDR3 is TGTGCCAGTAGTCCCCTTGGGGGGGCTAGCAATCAGCCCCAGCATTTT. Amino acids: CASSPLGGASNQPQHF.

The chain uses TRBV12-5 and TRBJ1-1, with D maybe TRBD1 (5 bases). The CDR3 loop spans 12 amino acids. The V end lost 6 bases, the J end lost 1 base, and 6 bases lay between the germline ends. Germline loops: CDR1 LGHNT, CDR2 FRNRAP. This CDR3 reads CASGGTNTEAFF. The CDR3 DNA reads TGTGCTAGTGGCGGGACGAACACTGAAGCTTTCTTT. Complete variable domain (other parts from reference TRBV12-5 and TRBJ1-1): DARVTQTPRHKVTEMGQEVTMRCQPILGHNTVFWYRQTMMQGLELLAYFRNRAPLDDSGMPKDRFSAEMPDATLATLKIQPSEPRDSAVYFCASGGTNTEAFFGQGTRLTVV.

The chain is built from TRBV5-6 and TRBJ1-1; perhaps TRBD1 as D (5 bases). Germline values: CDR1 SGHDT, CDR2 YYEEEE. There are 12 residues in the CDR3. V lost 4 bases and J lost 10, with 14 bases in between. The CDR3, as DNA: TGTGCCAGCAGCACTGGCAGGGTAGGAGCTTTCTTT. Translation: CASSTGRVGAFF.

This clone was observed a single time. V gene TRBV19 combines with J gene TRBJ1-3; no definite D call. Looked up from germline, CDR1 is LNHDA and CDR2 is SQIVND (reference sequence). V dropped 8 bases and J dropped 3 bases, with 8 bases sitting between them. The CDR3 runs to 12 residues. CDR3 DNA sequence: TGTGCCAGTTCCGCAGTTGGAAACACCATATATTTT. It yields the protein CASSAVGNTIYF.

The chain couples TRBV7-8 to TRBJ1-5, with TRBD1 matching 7 bases. The ends lost 1 base at V and 2 bases at J; junction bases unmatched: 8. CDR3 length equals 17 residues. CDR1 is SGHVS and CDR2 is FQNEAQ in the germline V gene. This chain's CDR3 is CASSLGSGGLGNQPQHF. CDR3 sequence (DNA): TGTGCCAGCAGCTTAGGGTCAGGGGGATTGGGCAATCAGCCCCAGCATTTT.

In DNA form, the CDR3 reads TGTGCCAGCAGCGTGGGGGCGGGAACTAGCACAGATACGCAGTATTTT. Translation: CASSVGAGTSTDTQYF. The chain joins TRBV9 to TRBJ2-3; D is perhaps TRBD1 or TRBD2 (6 bases each). V was pared by 2 bases and J by 0 bases, with 13 bases between. The CDR3 runs to 16 residues. The V gene's germline CDR1 is SGDLS and CDR2 YYNGEE.

This clone was picked up one time. This chain links TRBV4-2 with TRBJ1-1, with 7 bases matching TRBD1. Trimming took 0 bases from V and 11 from J; bases not matched to a gene: 9. Germline V CDR1 and CDR2: LGHNA, YNFKEQ. CDR3 length: 14 residues. The CDR3 coding sequence is TGTGCCAGCAGCCAAGATCGGAGGGACAGAAAGGCTTTCTTT. Translation: CASSQDRRDRKAFF.

The chain employs TRBV7-2 and TRBJ2-3; 8 bases are a match to TRBD2. Losses at the gene ends were 8 bases for V and 5 bases for J; bases not matched to a gene: 12. Germline lookup yields CDR1 SGHTA and CDR2 FQGNSA. The CDR3 consists of 15 residues. CDR3 sequence: CASGYRGGPGDTQYF. CDR3 in DNA: TGTGCCAGCGGGTATCGGGGGGGCCCGGGAGATACGCAGTATTTT. The variable domain in full, with the rest retrieved from reference TRBV7-2 and TRBJ2-3, is GAGVSQSPSNKVTEKGKDVELRCDPISGHTALYWYRQSLGQGLEFLIYFQGNSAPDKSGLPSDRFSAERTGGSVSTLTIQRTQQEDSAVYLCASGYRGGPGDTQYFGPGTRLTVL.

The V gene is TRBV28, the J gene TRBJ1-5, with TRBD1 identical over 8 bases. There are 14 residues in the CDR3. The V and J ends lost 4 bases and 7 bases, in that order; junction bases with no gene match: 6. Germline V gene lookup returns CDR1 MDHEN and CDR2 SYDVKM. CDR3 residues: CASSSTGERQPQHF. CDR3 sequence (DNA): TGTGCCAGCAGTTCGACAGGGGAGCGGCAGCCCCAGCATTTT.

V gene TRBV5-1 combines with J gene TRBJ1-1; no clear D gene. V gave up 2 bases and J gave up 0 bases, with 5 bases separating them. Germline CDR1 SGHRS, CDR2 YFSETQ. CDR3 length: 13 amino acids. As DNA, the CDR3 is TGCGCCAGCAGCTTCTTGATGAACACTGAAGCTTTCTTT. This encodes CASSFLMNTEAFF.

This clone was detected only once. The CDR3 region is CASSNHGSGSPTEAFF. DNA of the CDR3: TGTGCCAGTAGTAACCACGGATCCGGGTCTCCCACTGAAGCTTTCTTT. The rearrangement joins TRBV19 to TRBJ1-1; D ambiguous. Trimming stripped 4 bases from V and 4 bases from J, with 19 bases between. The V gene's germline CDR1 is LNHDA and CDR2 SQIVND (reference sequence). This CDR3 spans 16 amino acids.

The chain links TRBV5-5 to TRBJ1-3; TRBD1 matches at 8 bases. This CDR3 region has 16 residues. Germline lookup yields CDR1 SGHKS and CDR2 YYEKEE (reference sequence). Trimming took 4 bases from V and 1 from J; bases not matched to a gene: 7. CDR3 in DNA: TGTGCCAGCAGCCTATCTCAGGGGGCGTCTGGAAACACCATATATTTT. Translating it yields CASSLSQGASGNTIYF.

The V call is TRBV6-1, the J call TRBJ1-2, with TRBD1 identical over 9 bases. The V gene end was trimmed by 5 bases and the J gene end by 4 bases; junction bases not matched to a gene: 5. Germline V gene sequence: CDR1 MNHNS, CDR2 SASEGT. The CDR3 is made up of 14 amino acids. In nucleotides, the CDR3 is TGTGCCAGCAGTTCCCCGGACAGGGGCTATGGCTACACCTTC. This translates into CASSSPDRGYGYTF.

The genes are TRBV7-6 and TRBJ2-7, with 7 bases aligning to TRBD1. Germline V gene data show CDR1 as SGHVS and CDR2 as FNYEAQ. There are 13 residues in the CDR3. With 3 bases clipped from V and 6 bases from J, the junction kept 5 bases outside the gene matches. The CDR3 spells CASSFTGDAEQYF. The CDR3 region has the DNA TGTGCCAGCAGCTTTACAGGGGATGCCGAGCAGTACTTC.

This chain links TRBV6-5 with TRBJ2-5; 12 bases align to TRBD2. The CDR3 extends over 15 amino acids. Unmatched junction bases numbered 8, after V lost 8 bases and J lost 4 bases. The germline V gene encodes CDR1 MNHEY and CDR2 SVGAGI. The CDR3 protein is CASATSGSFVETQYF. The CDR3 DNA sequence: TGTGCCAGCGCGACTAGCGGGAGCTTCGTAGAGACCCAGTACTTC.

V is TRBV7-9 and J is TRBJ2-1; no clear D. Trimming removed 7 bases at V and 4 bases at J, with 14 bases between. The CDR3 runs 14 residues. Germline V gene data show CDR1 as SEHNR and CDR2 as FQNEAQ (reference sequence). For the CDR3, the DNA is TGTGCCAGCACCTCGGCCTCAGCTTACAATGAGCAGTTCTTC. Its protein product is CASTSASAYNEQFF.

This clone was seen once. The V gene is TRBV19, the J gene TRBJ1-2; no firm D call. CDR3 length equals 14 residues. Per the germline V gene, CDR1 is LNHDA and CDR2 is SQIVND (reference sequence). V shed 8 bases and J shed 2 bases, with 15 bases lying between them. In DNA, the CDR3 is TGTGCCAGTGGGTATCGGCAGGAGAACTATGGCTACACCTTC. It translates to CASGYRQENYGYTF.

CDR3 DNA sequence: TGTGCCAGCAGCTTGGACAGGGCCAACGTCCTGACTTTC. It specifies CASSLDRANVLTF. V and J are TRBV5-6 and TRBJ2-6; D is uncertain. The CDR3 extends over 13 amino acids. The germline gives CDR1 SGHDT, CDR2 YYEEEE. Deletions cut 0 bases from V and 5 bases from J, with 3 bases between.

This chain connects TRBV5-1 to TRBJ2-1; D might be TRBD2 (5 bases). V was pared by 0 bases and J by 8 bases, with 12 bases between. The CDR3 covers 14 residues. Germline CDR1 and CDR2: SGHRS and YFSETQ. As DNA, the CDR3 is TGCGCCAGCAGCTTGGGTGGAGGCGAGTATGAGCAGTTCTTC. Translating gives CASSLGGGEYEQFF.

The V gene is TRBV6-1, the J gene TRBJ2-5; TRBD1 matches 9 bases. The CDR3 has 16 residues. Looked up from germline, CDR1 is MNHNS and CDR2 is SASEGT. V was pared by 0 bases and J by 5 bases, with 7 bases of the junction left unmatched. The CDR3 sequence is CASSEAPGQGGETQYF. Here the CDR3 DNA reads TGTGCCAGCAGTGAAGCCCCGGGACAGGGCGGGGAGACCCAGTACTTC.

V gene TRBV7-8 combines with J gene TRBJ2-2, with 8 bases aligning to TRBD2. Germline V gives CDR1 SGHVS, CDR2 FQNEAQ. The CDR3 runs 16 residues. V lost 5 bases and J lost 1; bases outside the gene matches: 6. CDR3 residues: CASSARTSRNTGELFF. For the CDR3, the DNA is TGTGCCAGCAGCGCACGGACTAGCAGGAACACCGGGGAGCTGTTTTTT. Full variable domain (outside the CDR3, taken from reference TRBV7-8 and TRBJ2-2): GAGVSQSPRYKVAKRGQDVALRCDPISGHVSLFWYQQALGQGPEFLTYFQNEAQLDKSGLPSDRFFAERPEGSVSTLKIQRTQQEDSAVYLCASSARTSRNTGELFFGEGSRLTVL.

V gene TRBV6-1 combines with J gene TRBJ1-2; no clear D gene. Germline CDR1 and CDR2: MNHNS and SASEGT. V lost 3 bases, J lost 5 bases, and 7 bases lay in between. This CDR3 has 12 residues. This chain's CDR3 is CASSEDRYGYTF. For the CDR3, the DNA is TGTGCCAGCAGTGAGGACCGATATGGCTACACCTTC.